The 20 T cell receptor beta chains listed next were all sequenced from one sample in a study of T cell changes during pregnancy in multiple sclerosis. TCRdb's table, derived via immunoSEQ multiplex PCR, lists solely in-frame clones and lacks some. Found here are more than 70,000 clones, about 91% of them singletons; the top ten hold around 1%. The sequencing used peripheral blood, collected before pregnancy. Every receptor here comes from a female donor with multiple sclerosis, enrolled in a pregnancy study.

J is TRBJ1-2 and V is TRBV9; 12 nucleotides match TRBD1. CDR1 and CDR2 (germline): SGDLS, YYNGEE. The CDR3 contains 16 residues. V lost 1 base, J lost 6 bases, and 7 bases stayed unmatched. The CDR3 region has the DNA TGTGCCAGCAGCGTACCAACCGGGACAGGGGGCAATGGCTACACCTTC. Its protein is CASSVPTGTGGNGYTF.

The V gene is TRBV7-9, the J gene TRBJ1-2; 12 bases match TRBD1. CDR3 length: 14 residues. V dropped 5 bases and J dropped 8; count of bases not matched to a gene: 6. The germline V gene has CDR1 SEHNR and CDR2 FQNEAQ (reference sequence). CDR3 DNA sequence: TGTGCCAGCAGCCCTCCCGGGACAGGGGGCGGCTACACCTTC. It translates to CASSPPGTGGGYTF.

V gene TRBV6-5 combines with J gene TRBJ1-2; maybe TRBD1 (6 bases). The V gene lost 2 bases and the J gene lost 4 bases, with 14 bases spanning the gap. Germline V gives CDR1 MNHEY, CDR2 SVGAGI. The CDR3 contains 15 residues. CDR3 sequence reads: CASSYGTRAPYGYTF. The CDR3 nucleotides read TGTGCCAGCAGTTACGGGACACGTGCCCCCTATGGCTACACCTTC.

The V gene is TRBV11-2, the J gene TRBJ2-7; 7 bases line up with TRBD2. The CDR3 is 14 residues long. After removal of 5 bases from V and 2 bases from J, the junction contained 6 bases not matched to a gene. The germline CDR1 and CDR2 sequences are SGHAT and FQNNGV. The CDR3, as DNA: TGTGCCAGCAGCCCCCGACTAGCACCCTACGAGCAGTACTTC. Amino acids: CASSPRLAPYEQYF.

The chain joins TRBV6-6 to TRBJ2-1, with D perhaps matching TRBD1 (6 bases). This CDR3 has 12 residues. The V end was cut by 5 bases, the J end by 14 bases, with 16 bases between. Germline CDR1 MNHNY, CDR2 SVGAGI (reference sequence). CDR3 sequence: CASSRRDTQEFF. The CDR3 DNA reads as TGTGCCAGCAGTCGACGGGACACCCAGGAGTTCTTC.

The CDR3, as DNA: TGTGCCAGCTCAAGGGGCAAAAACATTCAGTACTTC. Translation: CASSRGKNIQYF. The chain is built from TRBV18 and TRBJ2-4, with a tentative D call TRBD1 (5 bases). Trimming took 5 bases from V and 3 from J, leaving 5 bases between them. The germline gives CDR1 KGHSH, CDR2 LQKENI. The CDR3 sequence is 12 residues long.

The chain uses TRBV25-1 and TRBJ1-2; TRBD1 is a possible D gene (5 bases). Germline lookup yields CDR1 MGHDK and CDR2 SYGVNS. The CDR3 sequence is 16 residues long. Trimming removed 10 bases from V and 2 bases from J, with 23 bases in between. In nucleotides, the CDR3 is TGTGCCACTTCAAGCACGTTCGCGGGACTAAACTATGGCTACACCTTC. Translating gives CATSSTFAGLNYGYTF.

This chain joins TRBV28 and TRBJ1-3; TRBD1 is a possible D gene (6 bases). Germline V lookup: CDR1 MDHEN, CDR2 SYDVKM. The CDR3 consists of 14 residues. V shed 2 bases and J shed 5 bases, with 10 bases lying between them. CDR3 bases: TGTGCCAGCAGTTTAGGGCAGGGGAGAAACACCATATATTTT. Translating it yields CASSLGQGRNTIYF.

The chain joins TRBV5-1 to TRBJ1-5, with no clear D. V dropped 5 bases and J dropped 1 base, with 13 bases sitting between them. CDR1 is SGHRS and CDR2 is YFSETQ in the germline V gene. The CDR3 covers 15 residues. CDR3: CASSPLGGSNQPQHF. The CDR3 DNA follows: TGCGCCAGCAGTCCCCTCGGAGGGAGCAATCAGCCCCAGCATTTT.

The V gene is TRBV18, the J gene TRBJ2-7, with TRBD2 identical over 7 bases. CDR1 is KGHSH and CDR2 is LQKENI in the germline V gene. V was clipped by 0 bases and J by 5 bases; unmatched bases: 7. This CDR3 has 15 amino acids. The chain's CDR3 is CASSPPGGRVNEQYF. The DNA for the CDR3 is TGTGCCAGCTCACCACCTGGCGGGAGAGTCAACGAGCAGTACTTC.

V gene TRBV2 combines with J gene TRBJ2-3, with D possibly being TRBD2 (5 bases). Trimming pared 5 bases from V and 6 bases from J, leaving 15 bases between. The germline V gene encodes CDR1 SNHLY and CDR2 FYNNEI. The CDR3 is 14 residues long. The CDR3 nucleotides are TGTGCCAGCAGTACCGGACTTCCTCGGGATACGCAGTATTTT. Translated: CASSTGLPRDTQYF.

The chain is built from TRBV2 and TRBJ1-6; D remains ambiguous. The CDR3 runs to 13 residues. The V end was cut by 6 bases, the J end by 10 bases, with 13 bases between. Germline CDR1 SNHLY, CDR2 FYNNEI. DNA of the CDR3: TGTGCCAGCAGAACGAACAGAGAATCACCCCTCCACTTT. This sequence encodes CASRTNRESPLHF.

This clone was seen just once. This chain's CDR3 is CAISSPLGTGPETQYF. DNA for the CDR3: TGTGCCATCAGTTCACCCTTGGGGACAGGGCCAGAGACCCAGTACTTC. This chain links TRBV10-3 with TRBJ2-5; 9 positions match TRBD1. The CDR3 runs to 16 residues. V shed 5 bases and J 4 bases; nucleotides not matched to a gene: 11. CDR1 is ENHRY and CDR2 is SYGVKD in the germline V gene.

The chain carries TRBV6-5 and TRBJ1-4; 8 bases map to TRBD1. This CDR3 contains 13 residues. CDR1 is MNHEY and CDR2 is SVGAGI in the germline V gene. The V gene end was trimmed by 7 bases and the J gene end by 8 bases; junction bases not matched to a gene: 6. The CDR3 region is CASMDRAQEKLFF. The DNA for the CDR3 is TGTGCCAGCATGGACAGGGCCCAGGAAAAACTGTTTTTT.

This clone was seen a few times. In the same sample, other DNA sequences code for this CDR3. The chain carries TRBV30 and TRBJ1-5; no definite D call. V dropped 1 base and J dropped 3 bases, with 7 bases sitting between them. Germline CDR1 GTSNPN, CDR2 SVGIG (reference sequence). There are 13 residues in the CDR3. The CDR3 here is CAWSGGDNQPQHF. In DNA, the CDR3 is TGTGCCTGGAGTGGGGGAGACAATCAGCCCCAGCATTTT.

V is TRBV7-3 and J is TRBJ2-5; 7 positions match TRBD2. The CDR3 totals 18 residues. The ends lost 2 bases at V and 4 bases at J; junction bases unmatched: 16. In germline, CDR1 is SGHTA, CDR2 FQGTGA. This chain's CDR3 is CASSLEGIQSWGGETQYF. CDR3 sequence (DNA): TGTGCCAGCAGCTTAGAGGGGATTCAATCGTGGGGGGGAGAGACCCAGTACTTC.

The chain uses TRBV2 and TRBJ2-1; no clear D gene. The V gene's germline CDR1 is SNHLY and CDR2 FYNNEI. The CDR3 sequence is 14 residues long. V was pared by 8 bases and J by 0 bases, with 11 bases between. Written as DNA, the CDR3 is TGTGCCAGCTCACAAAGAAGCTCCTACAATGAGCAGTTCTTC. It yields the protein CASSQRSSYNEQFF.

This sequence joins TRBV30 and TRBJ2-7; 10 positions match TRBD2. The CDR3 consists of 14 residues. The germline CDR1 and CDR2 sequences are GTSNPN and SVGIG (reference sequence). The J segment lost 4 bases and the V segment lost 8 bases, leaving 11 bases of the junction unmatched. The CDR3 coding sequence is TGTGCCGGAAGTTCCCTAGCGGGAGCGTACGAGCAGTACTTC. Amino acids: CAGSSLAGAYEQYF.

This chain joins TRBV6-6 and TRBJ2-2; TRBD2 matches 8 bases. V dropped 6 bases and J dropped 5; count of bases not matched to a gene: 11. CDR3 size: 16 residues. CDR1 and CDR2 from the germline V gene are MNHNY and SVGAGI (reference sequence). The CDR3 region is CASRPPLAGYTGELFF. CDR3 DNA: TGTGCCAGCAGACCCCCGCTAGCGGGTTATACCGGGGAGCTGTTTTTT.

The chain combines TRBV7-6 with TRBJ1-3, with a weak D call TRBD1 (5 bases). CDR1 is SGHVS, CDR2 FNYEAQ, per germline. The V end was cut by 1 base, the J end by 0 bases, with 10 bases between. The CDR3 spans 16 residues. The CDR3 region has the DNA TGTGCCAGCAGCTTAGGGACACCAGGCTCTGGAAACACCATATATTTT. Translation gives CASSLGTPGSGNTIYF.